Listed here are 5 T cell receptor beta chains from one sample, sequenced in a study of T cells after yellow fever vaccination. Using its own MiXCR run on the 5' RACE reads, TCRdb lists one record per CDR3 protein. The data show approximately 160,000 distinct CDR3 sequences, roughly 6.2% seen once. Sequenced material: CD4+ T cells sorted from PBMCs, taken on the day of the first yellow fever vaccination. The receptor source for this set is a young man who received the YFV17D yellow fever vaccine.

This clonotype was observed a few times. The chain combines TRBV7-6 with TRBJ2-1, with 11 nucleotides matching TRBD1. The CDR3 runs 16 residues. The V segment lost 4 bases and the J segment 6 bases; nucleotides outside the gene matches: 8. CDR1 and CDR2 (germline): SGHVS, FNYEAQ. The CDR3 loop is CASSSIGTGGVNEQFF. Here the CDR3 DNA reads TGTGCCAGCAGCTCCATCGGGACAGGGGGTGTCAATGAGCAGTTCTTC.

The chain uses TRBV27 and TRBJ2-5, with 8 bases fitting TRBD1. The CDR3 has 16 amino acids. Trimming at V came to 6 bases and at J to 0 bases, leaving 9 bases not matched to a gene. Per germline, CDR1 MNHEY and CDR2 SMNVEV (reference sequence). This chain's CDR3 is CASRPYWGQDQETQYF. In nucleotides, the CDR3 is TGTGCCAGCAGACCATATTGGGGACAGGACCAAGAGACCCAGTACTTC.

This clonotype was counted at least ten times. V and J are TRBV6-5 and TRBJ1-2, with 9 bases lining up with TRBD1. The CDR3 is 15 residues long. Germline V gene data show CDR1 as MNHEY and CDR2 as SVGAGI. The junction had 13 bases not matched to a gene; V was cut back by 6 bases and J by 8 bases. Here the CDR3 DNA reads TGTGCCAGCAGCAGGTTTGGGACAGGGACGGGCGGCTACACCTTC. It yields the protein CASSRFGTGTGGYTF.

A word on this clonotype: This may come from a read error, since a much larger clone is one base off. The V and J genes are TRBV4-3 and TRBJ2-3; D may be TRBD2 (5 bases). Trimming cost V 4 bases and J 4 bases, with 9 bases left between them. CDR3 length: 13 amino acids. Looked up from germline, CDR1 is LGHNA and CDR2 is YSLEER. The CDR3 reads CASSPGSSDTQYF. CDR3 coding DNA: TGCGCCAGCAGCCCGGGGAGCTCAGATACGCAGTATTTT.

This clonotype showed up many times. V is TRBV7-2 and J is TRBJ2-1, with D uncertain. With 2 bases removed from V and 10 bases from J, the gap between germline ends came to 15 bases. The CDR3 is made up of 14 amino acids. From germline, CDR1 is SGHTA and CDR2 FQGNSA. CDR3 in amino acids: CASSLSRWTEEQFF. CDR3 DNA: TGTGCCAGCAGCTTAAGTCGGTGGACGGAAGAGCAGTTCTTC.